Presented here are 22 T cell receptor beta chains from one specimen sequenced in a study of T-cell reconstitution after alpha-beta-depleted transplantation in children. The TCRbeta library was prepared with unique molecular identifiers. TCRdb analysed the PCR reads with MiXCR anew, one entry per CDR3 protein. The table records approximately 350,000 distinct CDR3 sequences, roughly 14% of them present only once. Source: PBMCs, taken from the stem cell graft. The receptors originated from a human donor who donated a stem cell graft to a child with Fanconi anemia.

The chain has TRBV29-1 and TRBJ1-1; D is ambiguous. With 3 bases removed from V and 3 bases from J, the gap between germline ends came to 8 bases. The germline gives CDR1 SQVTM, CDR2 ANQGSEA. There are 12 residues in the CDR3. The DNA for the CDR3 is TGCAGCGTTGACGGCGCGGACACTGAAGCTTTCTTT. Protein product: CSVDGADTEAFF.

The chain uses TRBV20-1 and TRBJ1-5; D remains ambiguous. The germline V gene has CDR1 DFQATT and CDR2 SNEGSKA (reference sequence). V was cut by 4 bases and J by 6 bases, with 13 bases left in between. The CDR3 has 13 amino acids. This chain's CDR3 is CSANNPQSQPQHF. The CDR3 nucleotides are TGCAGTGCTAATAATCCCCAAAGTCAGCCCCAGCATTTT.

The rearrangement links TRBV18 to TRBJ2-7; D might be TRBD1 (6 bases). V was cut by 3 bases and J by 3 bases, with 12 bases left in between. This CDR3 is built from 14 residues. Germline V CDR1 and CDR2: KGHSH, LQKENI. CDR3 residues: CASSPPLTGYEQYF. CDR3 in DNA: TGTGCCAGCTCACCTCCCCTGACAGGCTACGAGCAGTACTTC.

The rearrangement joins TRBV4-3 to TRBJ1-2, with TRBD1 matching 11 bases. Unmatched junction bases numbered 4, after V lost 4 bases and J lost 6 bases. This CDR3 has 14 amino acids. Germline-derived CDR1 and CDR2 are LGHNA and YSLEER. CDR3 DNA sequence: TGCGCCAGCAGCCCCCGGACAGGGGGCAATGGCTACACCTTC. Protein sequence: CASSPRTGGNGYTF.

This clonotype was counted at least ten times. This sequence joins TRBV6-5 and TRBJ1-2, with a weak D call TRBD1 (5 bases). Germline CDR1 is MNHEY and CDR2 is SVGAGI. The CDR3 has 14 residues. V was pared by 2 bases and J by 4 bases, with 11 bases between. CDR3 protein: CASSYGQGGYGYTF. CDR3 bases: TGTGCCAGCAGTTACGGTCAGGGAGGCTATGGCTACACCTTC.

This clonotype was seen ten or more times. The V gene is TRBV27, the J gene TRBJ1-3; D is ambiguous. V was pared by 4 bases and J by 0 bases, with 10 bases between. CDR1 and CDR2 (germline): MNHEY, SMNVEV (reference sequence). The CDR3 loop spans 15 amino acids. The CDR3 is CASSYSPDSGNTIYF. Written as DNA, the CDR3 is TGTGCCAGCAGTTACAGCCCCGACTCTGGAAACACCATATATTTT.

This clonotype was found a few times. The chain combines TRBV3-1 with TRBJ2-5, with no clear D. V was clipped by 2 bases and J by 5 bases, with 18 bases between them. Germline loops: CDR1 LGHDT, CDR2 YNNKEL (reference sequence). The CDR3 totals 16 residues. CDR3 loop: CASSQSTAKPHETQYF. CDR3 sequence (DNA): TGTGCCAGCAGCCAATCGACTGCGAAACCCCACGAGACCCAGTACTTC.

This chain uses TRBV7-8 with TRBJ2-7; perhaps TRBD1 as D (7 bases). V was pared by 5 bases and J by 3 bases, with 20 bases between. This CDR3 contains 16 residues. Germline assignment: CDR1 SGHVS and CDR2 FQNEAQ. CDR3 coding DNA: TGTGCCAGCAGCCACCAATGGGCAGGGGGGTTCTACGAGCAGTACTTC. Translating gives CASSHQWAGGFYEQYF.

This clonotype occurred a few times. J is TRBJ1-5 and V is TRBV6-5; possible D gene TRBD1, 5 bases. Per germline, CDR1 MNHEY and CDR2 SVGAGI. The ends were cut back, 5 bases at V and 0 bases at J, with 11 bases in the middle. The CDR3 consists of 15 residues. The CDR3 sequence: CASSQTVDSNQPQHF. In nucleotides, the CDR3 is TGTGCCAGCAGTCAGACAGTAGATAGCAATCAGCCCCAGCATTTT.

J is TRBJ1-2 and V is TRBV29-1; a weak D match, TRBD1 (5 bases). The ends were cut back, 0 bases at V and 5 bases at J, with 16 bases in the middle. The V gene's germline CDR1 is SQVTM and CDR2 ANQGSEA. The length of the CDR3 is 15 residues. The CDR3 DNA sequence: TGCAGCGTTGAAGATCAGGGACTGGCTGGGTATGGCTACACCTTC. Its translation is CSVEDQGLAGYGYTF.

The genes are TRBV4-3 and TRBJ1-2; 8 positions agree with TRBD1. Trimming removed 3 bases from V and 5 bases from J; junction bases left unmatched: 5. Germline-derived CDR1 and CDR2 are LGHNA and YSLEER. CDR3 length: 14 amino acids. CDR3 in amino acids: CASSHMGQEYGYTF. The CDR3 DNA follows: TGCGCCAGCAGCCATATGGGACAGGAGTATGGCTACACCTTC.

This clonotype turned up a few times. The chain carries TRBV6-5 and TRBJ2-1; D may match TRBD1 or TRBD2 (5 bases each). Germline lookup yields CDR1 MNHEY and CDR2 SVGAGI. This CDR3 has 14 residues. Trimming left V 2 bases short and J 8 bases short, with 13 bases between. Here the CDR3 DNA reads TGTGCCAGCAGTTACAACGGGGCGGGCGATGAGCAGTTCTTC. Amino acids: CASSYNGAGDEQFF.

The rearrangement joins TRBV5-6 to TRBJ2-1, with D unresolved. The germline V and J ends were trimmed by 3 bases and 4 bases, with 11 bases remaining between them. The germline V gene encodes CDR1 SGHDT and CDR2 YYEEEE. The CDR3 totals 14 residues. CDR3 loop: CASSSQERYNEQFF. The CDR3 DNA sequence: TGTGCCAGCAGCTCCCAGGAACGTTACAATGAGCAGTTCTTC.

This clonotype was picked up a small number of times. This sequence joins TRBV6-1 and TRBJ2-3, with 7 bases that match TRBD1. The V gene end was trimmed by 3 bases and the J gene end by 2 bases; junction bases not matched to a gene: 17. From germline, CDR1 is MNHNS and CDR2 SASEGT. This CDR3 is built from 19 residues. Here the CDR3 DNA reads TGTGCCAGCAGTGAGGCTGTTAGCCCGCTGACAGGGTTCACAGATACGCAGTATTTT. Residues: CASSEAVSPLTGFTDTQYF.

In its sample, this clonotype was seen many times. This chain joins TRBV24-1 and TRBJ2-5, with 9 bases lining up with TRBD1. Germline assignment: CDR1 KGHDR and CDR2 SFDVKD. V shed 4 bases and J 8 bases; nucleotides not matched to a gene: 10. The CDR3 is made up of 15 amino acids. In DNA, the CDR3 is TGTGCCACCAGTGACCCGGGACAGGGACAAGGTACCCAGTACTTC. Protein sequence: CATSDPGQGQGTQYF.

This clonotype was recorded many times. The chain employs TRBV7-2 and TRBJ2-7; D is ambiguous. The germline V gene has CDR1 SGHTA and CDR2 FQGNSA. The CDR3 has 13 amino acids. V was cut by 2 bases and J by 6 bases, with 11 bases left in between. The CDR3 is CASSLYKESEQYV. The CDR3 DNA reads TGTGCCAGCAGCTTATATAAGGAAAGCGAGCAGTACGTC.

A few counts support this clonotype. This sequence joins TRBV6-2 or TRBV6-3 and TRBJ2-1; D is uncertain. Trimming cost V 5 bases and J 9 bases, with 11 bases left between them. The CDR3 has 12 amino acids. In germline, CDR1 is MNHEY, CDR2 SVGEGT. The CDR3 DNA reads as TGTGCCAGCAGTCTGGACGATACTGAGCAGTTCTTC. It translates to CASSLDDTEQFF.

The gene calls are TRBV12-3 or TRBV12-4 and TRBJ1-1; no clear D. The CDR3 consists of 11 residues. Trimming stripped 4 bases from V and 6 bases from J, with 6 bases between. CDR3 region: CASSSRSEAFF. The CDR3 bases are TGTGCCAGCAGTTCACGCTCTGAAGCTTTCTTT.

This sequence joins TRBV5-1 and TRBJ1-2; a possible D gene is TRBD1 (5 bases). Germline V CDR1 and CDR2: SGHRS, YFSETQ. The CDR3 runs to 13 residues. V was shortened by 5 bases and J by 3 bases, with 11 bases between the two germline ends. CDR3 DNA: TGCGCCAGCAGAGGGGTTCTCGACTATGGCTACACCTTC. It codes for CASRGVLDYGYTF.

The chain carries TRBV6-2 or TRBV6-3 and TRBJ1-5; D unclear. Trimming removed 7 bases at V and 7 bases at J, with 14 bases between. The CDR3 contains 13 residues. Per the germline V gene, CDR1 is MNHEY and CDR2 is SVGEGT. The CDR3 protein is CASTSGFNQPQHF. The CDR3 region has the DNA TGTGCCAGCACGTCGGGGTTCAACCAGCCCCAGCATTTT.

This chain links TRBV5-1 with TRBJ2-2, with 11 bases identical to TRBD2. V shed 4 bases and J 1 base; nucleotides not matched to a gene: 9. CDR3 length: 18 residues. Looked up from germline, CDR1 is SGHRS and CDR2 is YFSETQ. DNA for the CDR3: TGCGCCAGCAGCCCCTACGGGACTAGCGGAGGGAACACCGGGGAGCTGTTTTTT. It specifies CASSPYGTSGGNTGELFF.

The V and J genes are TRBV20-1 and TRBJ1-6; 8 bases are a match to TRBD1. The CDR3 runs to 17 residues. With 0 bases clipped from V and 8 bases from J, the junction kept 12 bases outside the gene matches. Germline V gene data show CDR1 as DFQATT and CDR2 as SNEGSKA (reference sequence). CDR3 region: CSARDRGQGAQDSPLHF. DNA of the CDR3: TGCAGTGCTAGAGATCGGGGTCAGGGGGCTCAGGATTCACCCCTCCACTTT.